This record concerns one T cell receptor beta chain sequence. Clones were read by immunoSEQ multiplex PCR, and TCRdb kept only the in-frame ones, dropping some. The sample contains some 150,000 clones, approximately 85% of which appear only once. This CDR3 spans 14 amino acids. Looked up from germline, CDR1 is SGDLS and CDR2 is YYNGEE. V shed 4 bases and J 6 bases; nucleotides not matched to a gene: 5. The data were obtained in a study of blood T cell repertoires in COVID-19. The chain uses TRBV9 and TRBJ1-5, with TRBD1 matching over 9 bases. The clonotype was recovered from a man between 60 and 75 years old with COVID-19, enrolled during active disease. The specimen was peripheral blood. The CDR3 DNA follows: TGTGCCAGCAGCATGGGACAGGGAGGTCAGCCCCAGCATTTT. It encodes CASSMGQGGQPQHF.